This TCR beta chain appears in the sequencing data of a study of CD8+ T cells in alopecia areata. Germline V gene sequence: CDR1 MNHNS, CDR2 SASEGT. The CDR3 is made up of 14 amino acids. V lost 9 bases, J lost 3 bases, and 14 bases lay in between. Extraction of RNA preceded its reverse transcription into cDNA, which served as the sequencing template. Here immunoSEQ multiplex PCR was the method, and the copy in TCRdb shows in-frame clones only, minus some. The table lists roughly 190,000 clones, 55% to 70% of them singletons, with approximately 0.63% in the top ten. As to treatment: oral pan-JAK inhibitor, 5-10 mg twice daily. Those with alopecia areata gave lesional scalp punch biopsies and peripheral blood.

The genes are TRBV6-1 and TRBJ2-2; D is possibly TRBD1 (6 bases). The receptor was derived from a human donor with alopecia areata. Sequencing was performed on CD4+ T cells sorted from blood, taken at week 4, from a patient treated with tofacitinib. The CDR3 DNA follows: TGTGCCAGTGTCAGGGGCAAGGACACCGGGGAGCTGTTTTTT. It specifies CASVRGKDTGELFF.